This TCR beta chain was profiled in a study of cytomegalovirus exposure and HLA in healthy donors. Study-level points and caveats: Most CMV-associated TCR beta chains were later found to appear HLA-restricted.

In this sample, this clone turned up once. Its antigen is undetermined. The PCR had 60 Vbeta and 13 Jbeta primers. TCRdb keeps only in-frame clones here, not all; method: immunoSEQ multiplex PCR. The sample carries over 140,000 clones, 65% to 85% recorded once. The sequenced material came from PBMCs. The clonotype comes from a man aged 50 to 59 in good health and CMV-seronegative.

The CDR3 region has the DNA TGCGCCAGCAGCCCAAGGACAGGGAGGATTCAAGAGACCCAGTACTTC. Encoded protein: CASSPRTGRIQETQYF. The chain recombines TRBV5-1 with TRBJ2-5; the match to TRBD1 covers 8 bases. Germline V gene sequence: CDR1 SGHRS, CDR2 YFSETQ. This CDR3 is built from 16 residues. With 4 bases clipped from V and 2 bases from J, the junction kept 10 bases outside the gene matches.